This is a list of T cell receptor beta chains from one sample in a study of T-cell memory formation after mild COVID-19. TCRdb itself ran the 5' RACE reads through MiXCR, one entry per CDR3 protein. The sample yields some 290,000 distinct CDR3 sequences, 16% seen once. Sequenced: PBMCs or a T cell subset sorted from them (not recorded which). These receptors were collected from a man aged 18 to 30 who had mild COVID-19 (a few samples of this study predate the infection). Cell type and time point are not known. Each CDR3 is given with its conserved first and last residue. Each record gives: J gene, V gene, clone size, D gene, CDR3 DNA, CDR3 protein. A D gene is named only where the DNA matches it firmly. Expanded clones are given a class, and other clones once, few, many or no size at all.

J: TRBJ2-5
V: TRBV7-3
size: .
D: TRBD1
DNA: TGTGCCAGCAGCCTTCCGGGACAGCAAGAGACCCAGTACTTC
CDR3: CASSLPGQQETQYF

J: TRBJ2-3
V: TRBV29-1
size: few
D: .
DNA: TGCAGCGTTCTAATCGCCGAGTCAGATACGCAGTATTTT
CDR3: CSVLIAESDTQYF

J: TRBJ2-3
V: TRBV24-1
size: .
D: .
DNA: TGTGCCACCAGTGATCCCCGACATACGCAGTATTTT
CDR3: CATSDPRHTQYF

J: TRBJ1-1
V: TRBV7-6
size: .
D: TRBD1
DNA: TGTGCCAGCAGCCAAACAGGGGGGGGAGGGAGCACTGAAGCTTTCTTT
CDR3: CASSQTGGGGSTEAFF

J: TRBJ2-4
V: TRBV4-1
size: .
D: TRBD2
DNA: TGCGCCAGCAGCCAAGATTGGACTAGCGGGGGGGCCGGGAACATTCAGTACTTC
CDR3: CASSQDWTSGGAGNIQYF

J: TRBJ2-3
V: TRBV3-1
size: few
D: .
DNA: TGTGCCAGCAGCCAGTCCATCAACACAGATACGCAGTATTTT
CDR3: CASSQSINTDTQYF

J: TRBJ2-2
V: TRBV5-1
size: .
D: TRBD1
DNA: TGCGCCAGCAGGGAGACGGGACAGGGGACCGGGGAGCTGTTTTTT
CDR3: CASRETGQGTGELFF

J: TRBJ2-6
V: TRBV5-1
size: many
D: TRBD1
DNA: TGCGCCAGCAGCTTGAGTGGGACAGGGCGACTCTCCGTATCTGGGGCCAACGTCCTGACTTTC
CDR3: CASSLSGTGRLSVSGANVLTF

J: TRBJ2-5
V: TRBV4-2
size: .
D: TRBD2
DNA: TGTGCCAGCAGCGGGGGGGACTTCTCCCAAGAGACCCAGTACTTC
CDR3: CASSGGDFSQETQYF

J: TRBJ2-7
V: TRBV7-8
size: few
D: .
DNA: TGTGCCAGCAGCTTGTCACGAAGATACGAGCAGTACTTC
CDR3: CASSLSRRYEQYF

J: TRBJ2-3
V: TRBV20-1
size: .
D: TRBD1
DNA: TGCAGTGCTAGACTCGGGACAGCCACAGATACGCAGTATTTT
CDR3: CSARLGTATDTQYF

J: TRBJ2-3
V: TRBV6-2/TRBV6-3
size: .
D: .
DNA: TGTGCCAGCAGTTACCTCAACAGTGGCCCAGATACGCAGTATTTT
CDR3: CASSYLNSGPDTQYF

J: TRBJ2-5
V: TRBV7-9
size: few
D: .
DNA: TGTGCCAGCAGCTCGCTGACCGCGTACCAAGAGACCCAGTACTTC
CDR3: CASSSLTAYQETQYF

J: TRBJ2-5
V: TRBV5-4
size: .
D: .
DNA: TGTGCCAGCAGCTTGGCAGGGTTTTCGGAGACCCAGTACTTC
CDR3: CASSLAGFSETQYF

J: TRBJ2-1
V: TRBV7-7
size: .
D: .
DNA: TGTGCTAGCAGCCTAGGGGCCGGGGAAGGACTGTTCTTC
CDR3: CASSLGAGEGLFF

J: TRBJ1-2
V: TRBV6-6
size: .
D: .
DNA: TGTGCCAGCAGTTCACTTCAGGGACGTCGCTATGGCTACACCTTC
CDR3: CASSSLQGRRYGYTF

J: TRBJ2-3
V: TRBV5-1
size: .
D: .
DNA: TGCGCCAGCAGCCCTAACCAAGGCACAGATACGCAGTATTTT
CDR3: CASSPNQGTDTQYF

J: TRBJ2-5
V: TRBV4-2
size: .
D: TRBD1
DNA: TGTGCCAGCAGCCAAGGGGGCAGGGGGCAAGAGACCCAGTACTTC
CDR3: CASSQGGRGQETQYF

J: TRBJ2-5
V: TRBV10-3
size: .
D: .
DNA: TGTGCCTCGCAGGCGGCGGGGCAAGAGACCCAGTACTTC
CDR3: CASQAAGQETQYF

J: TRBJ2-3
V: TRBV27
size: few
D: .
DNA: TGTGCCAGCAGTTCGGAATCAGATACGCAGTATTTT
CDR3: CASSSESDTQYF

J: TRBJ2-7
V: TRBV5-1
size: few
D: .
DNA: TGCGCCAGCCGAGAACACAGTGACCTAACCTACGAGCAGTACTTC
CDR3: CASREHSDLTYEQYF

J: TRBJ2-5
V: TRBV7-2
size: many
D: .
DNA: TGTGCCAGCAGCTTAGGGGTGTGGGACATGAAGAGAGAGACCCAGTACTTC
CDR3: CASSLGVWDMKRETQYF